Reported below is one T cell receptor (beta chain). The antigen it recognizes is unknown. No much larger clone is present one base from it, and per-base qualities are unavailable. From V the trimming removes 5 bases and from J it removes 2 bases, while the gene matches leave 9 bases of the junction unaccounted for. CDR1 and CDR2 are drawn from the germline V gene: SGHAT, FQNNGV. Including cysteine and phenylalanine, the CDR3 has 18 amino acids. Solely the CDR3 DNA is kept, with 54 bases framed from the first base. Collaborating institutions collected whole blood in K2EDTA tubes following their own protocols. Collaborator samples were shipped for TCRbeta analysis as frozen whole blood, isolated PBMCs, or DNA extracted from either sample type. The entry originates in a study of blood T cell repertoires in COVID-19 (dated by TCRdb to 2020 to 2021). Regarding the research as a whole: Collaborator samples came from the United States, Italy and Spain and covered acute and convalescent phases of COVID-19. The material from the prospective study consisted of cDNA or gDNA derived from T cells, B-cell-depleted T cells, or PBMCs. The dataset comprised deeply sampled blood TCRbeta repertoires from subjects exposed to, actively infected with, or recovered from COVID-19. The repertoires were made available in a free public database intended to serve as a resource for research on the immune response to SARS-CoV-2. The samples were drawn from two sources: the first 160 participants of the ongoing ImmuneRACE study, and 1,254 subjects contributed by 6 global collaborators. Sample metadata almost always included a de-identified subject ID, COVID-19 status, age in years and sex. Where available, HLA class I and class II types were obtained from metadata supplied by the sample provider rather than from assay-based typing. What the study reported, not specific to this receptor: Clinical and demographic metadata were provided uncurated, with the amount varying by source and participant.

The immunoSEQ Assay, a bias-controlled multiplex PCR, was used to amplify TCRbeta CDR3 regions from genomic DNA. In the source study's methods: Within the assay, amplification of reference gene primers was used to estimate how many nucleated cells each sample contained. To quantify the absolute abundance of each unique TCRbeta CDR3 rearrangement, sequence reads were collapsed and filtered. For each sample, productive Simpson clonality was calculated as the square root of Simpson's diversity index across productive rearrangements. Here the immuneACCESS table is served through TCRdb, limited to in-frame sequences with V and J called. Missing clones are a known gap in these copies; in checked studies unresolved V genes cover under half, and the rest lacks a known reason. The D gene and trimming were derived from the DNA, and the V and J assignments and clone size from that table. For this sample the table gives around 70,000 clones, of which around nine tenths were detected only once. The top ten clonotypes cover under 6% of the sample.

The sequence was collected from a human donor in a cohort sampled during active COVID-19. This receptor chain uses TRBV11-2 and TRBJ2-3; TRBD2 fits 14 bases in the junction. Input material: peripheral blood. This receptor carries the CDR3 CASSTGLAGGPPTDTQYF. The sequence in DNA is TGTGCCAGCAGCACTGGACTAGCGGGGGGTCCACCCACAGATACGCAGTATTTT.